A single TCR beta chain is shown here with its context. The antigen it recognizes is unknown. No base quality values were provided; no much bigger clone lies one nucleotide off. The V and J ends are trimmed by 1 base and 3 bases, leaving 7 bases between them. The germline V gene (reference sequence) gives CDR1 as SEHNR and CDR2 as FQNEAQ. The CDR3 contains 13 residues, cysteine and phenylalanine counted. Only the CDR3 portion is preserved as DNA: 39 bases, with reading frame beginning at the first base. In the paper's terms, the time point label means: baseline before first vaccination. Samples from vaccinated people were obtained from the UK trials COV001 and COV002, which included a single-blind randomized controlled phase 2/3 trial of AZD1222 (ChAdOx1 nCoV-19) in healthy adults. Trial participant PBMC samples were collected at day 0 and day 28 after the second dose for TCRbeta chain sequencing.

This entry belongs to a study of T cell responses to AZD1222 COVID-19 vaccine (dated by TCRdb to the early 2020s). Describing the broader study: AZD1222 recipients whose second dose came at about 4 weeks and those whose second dose came at about 12 weeks were combined into one group, since spike-specific TCR depth and breadth did not differ between the two schedules. Trial participants were enrolled by age into subgroups of 18-55, 56-69 and 70-plus years, and roughly 150, 30 and 60 TCR-sequenced participants, respectively, were included in these subgroups. A total of about 250 trial participants underwent TCR sequencing, of whom around 210 had received two doses of AZD1222 and around 25 had received two doses of the MenACWY control vaccine. Points the paper makes about the study in general: Conclusions about previously exposed vaccinees are limited, since just 5 or 6 AZD1222 recipients were seropositive for SARS-CoV-2 at baseline. Participants were mostly white British, with more females than males. The authors suggested clonal diversity may have been underestimated. The vaccine-associated CD4 TCRs covered the entire spike protein, and the dominant responses fell in regions 160-218 and 743-854. A significant rise in spike-specific TCR breadth and depth was observed after two AZD1222 doses relative to day 0 and relative to MenACWY recipients. Epitopes outside the regions mutated in the B.1.351 and B.1.1.7 variants were reportedly recognized by nearly half of the unique spike-specific TCRs. The 56-69-year group was small, and its depth increase did not reach significance, likely because of low power. Because no day 14 peak-response samples were available, the repertoires could be characterized only after the peak T cell response.

The CDR3 regions of human TCRbeta chains were analyzed by immunosequencing. As for the original processing: TCRs in the repertoires were matched against a reference library of SARS-CoV-2-specific TCRs that had been generated with the MIRA antigen-specificity platform. Breadth meant the fraction of unique TCRs that were SARS-CoV-2-associated, whereas depth meant the fraction of total T cells that were SARS-CoV-2-associated. Using the MIRA data, each spike-specific TCR was assigned both to the spike region to which the TCR was reactive and to a CD4 or CD8 class. Log10-transformed breadth and depth values were compared by one-way ANOVA with Sidak's multiple comparisons tests. Here the immuneACCESS table is served through TCRdb, limited to in-frame sequences with V and J called. Missing clones are a known gap in these copies; in checked studies unresolved V genes cover under half, and the rest lacks a known reason. V and J calls and clone size come straight from that table; D and trimming were deduced from the DNA. The sample records under 150,000 clones, roughly nine tenths of which are singletons. Around 7.5% of the sample lies in the top ten.

Sequenced material: peripheral blood, taken on day 0 of AZD1222 vaccination. The receptor was derived from an adult in good health. In this chain, TRBV7-9 is recombined with TRBJ2-7, with the D gene call left open. CDR3 reads: CASSLGIDYEQYF. The DNA sequence is given as TGTGCCAGCAGCTTAGGTATAGACTACGAGCAGTACTTC.